This TCR beta chain was sequenced in a study of CD8+ T cells in alopecia areata. V shed 0 bases and J shed 5 bases, with 16 bases lying between them. CDR1 MDHEN and CDR2 SYDVKM come from the germline V gene. The length of the CDR3 is 16 residues. Reverse transcription of extracted RNA yielded cDNA, which provided the sequencing template. Sequencing was performed with immunoSEQ multiplex PCR; in TCRdb, only in-frame clones are kept and a portion is missing. This table holds 20,000 to 30,000 clones, around half found once. The chain recombines TRBV28 with TRBJ2-5, with D perhaps matching TRBD2 (6 bases). The TCR originated in a human donor with alopecia areata. Material: NKG2D-high CD8+ T cells sorted from blood. The CDR3, as DNA: TGTGCCAGCAGTTTATGGCAGACAGTGGAGGGGGAGACCCAGTACTTC. It is translated as CASSLWQTVEGETQYF. Using reference TRBV28 and TRBJ2-5 for the parts outside the CDR3, the full variable domain is DVKVTQSSRYLVKRTGEKVFLECVQDMDHENMFWYRQDPGLGLRLIYFSYDVKMKEKGDIPEGYSVSREKKERFSLILESASTNQTSMYLCASSLWQTVEGETQYFGPGTRLLVL.